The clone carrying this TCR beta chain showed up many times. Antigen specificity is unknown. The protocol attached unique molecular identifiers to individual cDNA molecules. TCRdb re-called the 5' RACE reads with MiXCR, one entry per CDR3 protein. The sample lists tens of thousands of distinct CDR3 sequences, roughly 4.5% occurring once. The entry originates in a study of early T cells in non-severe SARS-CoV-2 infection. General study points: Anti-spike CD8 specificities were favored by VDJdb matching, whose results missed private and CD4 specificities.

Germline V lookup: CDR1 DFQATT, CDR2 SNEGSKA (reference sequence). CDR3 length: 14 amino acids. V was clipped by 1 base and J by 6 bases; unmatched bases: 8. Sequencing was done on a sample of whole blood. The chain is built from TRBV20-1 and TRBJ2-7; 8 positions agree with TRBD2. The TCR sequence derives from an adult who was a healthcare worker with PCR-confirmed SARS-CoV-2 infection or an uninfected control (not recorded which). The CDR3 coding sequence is TGCAGTGCTAGAGTTGCGGGGGGTTATGGCGAGCAGTACTTC. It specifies CSARVAGGYGEQYF.